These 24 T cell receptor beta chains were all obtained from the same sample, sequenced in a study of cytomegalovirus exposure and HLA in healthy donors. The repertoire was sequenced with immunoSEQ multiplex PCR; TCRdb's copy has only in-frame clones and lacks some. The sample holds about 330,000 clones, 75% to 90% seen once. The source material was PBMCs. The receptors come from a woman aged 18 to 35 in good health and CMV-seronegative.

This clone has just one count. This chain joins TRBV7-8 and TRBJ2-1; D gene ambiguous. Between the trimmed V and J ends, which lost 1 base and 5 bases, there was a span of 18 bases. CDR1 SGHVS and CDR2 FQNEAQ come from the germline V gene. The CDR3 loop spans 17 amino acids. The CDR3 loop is CASSLGRRRLDHNEQFF. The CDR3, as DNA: TGTGCCAGCAGCTTAGGGCGGAGAAGACTTGACCACAATGAGCAGTTCTTC.

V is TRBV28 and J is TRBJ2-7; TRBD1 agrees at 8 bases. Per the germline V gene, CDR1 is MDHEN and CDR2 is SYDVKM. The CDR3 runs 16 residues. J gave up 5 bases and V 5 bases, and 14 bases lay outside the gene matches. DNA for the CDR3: TGTGCCAGCAGTCCCCTGGACAGGGTTTTTTGGGACGAGCAGTACTTC. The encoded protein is CASSPLDRVFWDEQYF.

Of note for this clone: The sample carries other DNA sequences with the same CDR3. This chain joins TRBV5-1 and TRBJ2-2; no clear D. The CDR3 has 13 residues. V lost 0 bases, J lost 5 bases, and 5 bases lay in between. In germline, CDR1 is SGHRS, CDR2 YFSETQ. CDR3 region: CASSLGATGELFF. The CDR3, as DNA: TGCGCCAGCAGCTTGGGGGCAACCGGGGAGCTGTTTTTT.

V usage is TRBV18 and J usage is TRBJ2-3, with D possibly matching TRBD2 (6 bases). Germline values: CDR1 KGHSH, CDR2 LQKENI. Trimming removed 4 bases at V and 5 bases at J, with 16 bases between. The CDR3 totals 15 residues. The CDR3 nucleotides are TGTGCCAGCTCACGATCGGAGGGCCGGATAGATACGCAGTATTTT. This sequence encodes CASSRSEGRIDTQYF.

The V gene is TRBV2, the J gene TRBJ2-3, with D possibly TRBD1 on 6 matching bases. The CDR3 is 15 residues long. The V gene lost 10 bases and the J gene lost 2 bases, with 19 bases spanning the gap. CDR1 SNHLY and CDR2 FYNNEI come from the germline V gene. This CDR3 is CANPVFRDTTDTQYF. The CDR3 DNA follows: TGTGCCAACCCAGTTTTTCGGGACACCACAGATACGCAGTATTTT.

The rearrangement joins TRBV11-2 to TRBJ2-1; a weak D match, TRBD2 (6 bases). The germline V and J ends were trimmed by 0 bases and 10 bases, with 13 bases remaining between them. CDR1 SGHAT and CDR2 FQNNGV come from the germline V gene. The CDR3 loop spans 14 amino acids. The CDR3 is CASSLDLLALEQFF. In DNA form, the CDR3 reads TGTGCCAGCAGCTTAGATCTACTAGCCCTCGAGCAGTTCTTC.

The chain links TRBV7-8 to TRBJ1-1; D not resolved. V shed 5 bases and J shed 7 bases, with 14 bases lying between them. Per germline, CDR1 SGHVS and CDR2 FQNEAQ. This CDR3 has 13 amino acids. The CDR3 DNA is TGTGCCAGCAGCCCATGGGTTGAGGGTGAAGCTTTCTTT. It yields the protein CASSPWVEGEAFF.

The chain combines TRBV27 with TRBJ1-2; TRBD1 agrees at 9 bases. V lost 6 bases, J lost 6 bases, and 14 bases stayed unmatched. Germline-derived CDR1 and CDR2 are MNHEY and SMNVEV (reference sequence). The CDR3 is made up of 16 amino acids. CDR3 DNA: TGTGCCAGCAGGACGCCGGGACAGGGTGCGGCGGATGGCTACACCTTC. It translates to CASRTPGQGAADGYTF.

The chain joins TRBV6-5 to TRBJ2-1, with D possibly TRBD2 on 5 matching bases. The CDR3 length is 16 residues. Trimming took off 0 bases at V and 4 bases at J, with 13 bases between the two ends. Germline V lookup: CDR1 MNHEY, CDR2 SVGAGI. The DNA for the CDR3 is TGTGCCAGCAGTTACTCGAGCAGAGGGATTTACAATGAGCAGTTCTTC. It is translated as CASSYSSRGIYNEQFF.

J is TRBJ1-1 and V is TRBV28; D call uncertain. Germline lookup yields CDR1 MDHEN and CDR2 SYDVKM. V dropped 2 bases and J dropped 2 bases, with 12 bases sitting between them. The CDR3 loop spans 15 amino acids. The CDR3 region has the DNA TGTGCCAGCAGTTTACCCCCTCGGGGAAACACTGAAGCTTTCTTT. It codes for CASSLPPRGNTEAFF.

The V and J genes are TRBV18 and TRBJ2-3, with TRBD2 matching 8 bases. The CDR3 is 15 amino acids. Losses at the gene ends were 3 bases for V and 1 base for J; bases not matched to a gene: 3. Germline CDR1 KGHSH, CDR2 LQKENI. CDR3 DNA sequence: TGTGCCAGCTCACCTAGCGGGACTCGCACAGATACGCAGTATTTT. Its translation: CASSPSGTRTDTQYF.

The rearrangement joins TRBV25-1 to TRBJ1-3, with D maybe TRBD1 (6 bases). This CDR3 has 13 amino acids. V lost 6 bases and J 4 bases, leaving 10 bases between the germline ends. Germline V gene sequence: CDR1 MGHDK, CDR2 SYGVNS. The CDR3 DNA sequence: TGTGCCAGCAGCGGACAGAACGGAAACACCATATATTTT. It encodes CASSGQNGNTIYF.

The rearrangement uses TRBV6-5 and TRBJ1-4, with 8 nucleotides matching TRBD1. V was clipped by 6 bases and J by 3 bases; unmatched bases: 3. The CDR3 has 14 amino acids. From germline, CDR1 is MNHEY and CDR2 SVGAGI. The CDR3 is CASRRTGPNEKLFF. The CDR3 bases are TGTGCCAGCAGACGGACAGGGCCTAATGAAAAACTGTTTTTT.

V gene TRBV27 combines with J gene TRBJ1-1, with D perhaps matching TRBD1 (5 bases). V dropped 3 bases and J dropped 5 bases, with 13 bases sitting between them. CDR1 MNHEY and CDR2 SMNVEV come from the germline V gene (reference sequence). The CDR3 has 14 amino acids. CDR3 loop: CASSFEAGGTEAFF. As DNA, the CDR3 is TGTGCCAGCAGTTTTGAGGCCGGGGGGACTGAAGCTTTCTTT.

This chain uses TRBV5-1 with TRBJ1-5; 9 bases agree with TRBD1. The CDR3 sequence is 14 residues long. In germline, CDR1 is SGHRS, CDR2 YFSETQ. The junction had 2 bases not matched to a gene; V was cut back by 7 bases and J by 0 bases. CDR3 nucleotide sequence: TGCGCCAGCCGGGGACAGGGTAGCAATCAGCCCCAGCATTTT. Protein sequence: CASRGQGSNQPQHF.

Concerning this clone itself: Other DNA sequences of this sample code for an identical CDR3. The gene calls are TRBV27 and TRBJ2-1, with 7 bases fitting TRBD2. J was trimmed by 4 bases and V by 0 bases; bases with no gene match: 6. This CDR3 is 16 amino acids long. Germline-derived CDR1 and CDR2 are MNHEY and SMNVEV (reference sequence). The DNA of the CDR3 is TGTGCCAGCAGTTTATCGAGCGGGGCCACTTACAATGAGCAGTTCTTC. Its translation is CASSLSSGATYNEQFF.

In DNA, the CDR3 is TGTGCCAGCAGTGAAGCGGGAGGAGGAGGCGAGCAGTACTTC. Its translation: CASSEAGGGGEQYF. The V gene is TRBV6-1, the J gene TRBJ2-7; D may be TRBD2 (6 bases). V was pared by 0 bases and J by 6 bases, with 12 bases between. The CDR3 totals 14 residues. The germline V gene has CDR1 MNHNS and CDR2 SASEGT.

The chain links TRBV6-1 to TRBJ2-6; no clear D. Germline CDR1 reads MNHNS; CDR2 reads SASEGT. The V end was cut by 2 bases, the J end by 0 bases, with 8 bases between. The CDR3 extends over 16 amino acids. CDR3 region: CASSEYVISGANVLTF. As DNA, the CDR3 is TGTGCCAGCAGTGAATATGTTATCTCTGGGGCCAACGTCCTGACTTTC.

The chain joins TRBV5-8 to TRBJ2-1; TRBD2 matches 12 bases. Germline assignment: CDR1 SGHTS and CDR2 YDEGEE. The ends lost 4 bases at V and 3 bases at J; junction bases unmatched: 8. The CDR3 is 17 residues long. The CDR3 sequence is CASSNVRTSGNYNEQFF. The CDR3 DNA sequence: TGTGCCAGCAGCAACGTACGGACTAGCGGGAACTACAATGAGCAGTTCTTC.

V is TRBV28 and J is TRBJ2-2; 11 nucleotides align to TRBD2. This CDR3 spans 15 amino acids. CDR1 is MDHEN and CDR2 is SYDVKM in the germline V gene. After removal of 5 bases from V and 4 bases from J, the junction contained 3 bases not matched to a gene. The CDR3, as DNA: TGTGCCAGCAGTCCCGGACTAGCGGGCACCGGGGAGCTGTTTTTT. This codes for CASSPGLAGTGELFF.

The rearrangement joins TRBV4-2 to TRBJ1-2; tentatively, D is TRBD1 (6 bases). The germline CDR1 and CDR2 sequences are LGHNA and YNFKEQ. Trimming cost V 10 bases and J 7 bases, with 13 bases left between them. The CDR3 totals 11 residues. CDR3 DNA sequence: TGTGCCACCCTTGGGGGCGTTGGCTACACCTTC. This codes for CATLGGVGYTF.

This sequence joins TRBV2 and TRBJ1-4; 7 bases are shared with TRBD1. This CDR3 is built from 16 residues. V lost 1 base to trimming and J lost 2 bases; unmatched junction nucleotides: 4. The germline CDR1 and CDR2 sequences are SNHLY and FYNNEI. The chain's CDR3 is CASSEGRGLTNEKLFF. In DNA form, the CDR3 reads TGTGCCAGCAGTGAAGGAAGGGGGCTGACTAATGAAAAACTGTTTTTT. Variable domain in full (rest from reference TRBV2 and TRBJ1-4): EPEVTQTPSHQVTQMGQEVILRCVPISNHLYFYWYRQILGQKVEFLVSFYNNEISEKSEIFDDQFSVERPDGSNFTLKIRSTKLEDSAMYFCASSEGRGLTNEKLFFGSGTQLSVL.

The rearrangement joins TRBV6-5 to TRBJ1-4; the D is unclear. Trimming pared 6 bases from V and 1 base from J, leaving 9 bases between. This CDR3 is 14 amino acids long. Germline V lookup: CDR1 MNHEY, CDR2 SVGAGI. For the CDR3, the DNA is TGTGCCAGCAGATCAGTCTTAACTAATGAAAAACTGTTTTTT. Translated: CASRSVLTNEKLFF.

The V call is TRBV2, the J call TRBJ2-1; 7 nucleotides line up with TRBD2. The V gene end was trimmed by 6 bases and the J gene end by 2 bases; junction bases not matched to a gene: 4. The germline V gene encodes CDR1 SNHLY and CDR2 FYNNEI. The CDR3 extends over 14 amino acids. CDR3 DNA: TGTGCCAGCAGCGGACTAGGTCCCTACAATGAGCAGTTCTTC. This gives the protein CASSGLGPYNEQFF.